What follows are 25 T cell receptor beta chains derived from one specimen sequenced in a study of blood T cells in healthy people across ages (dated by TCRdb to about 2015). Libraries were built with 5' RACE. Sequencer: Illumina HiSeq 2500. The second PCR ran for about 6 to 11 cycles and used a J-beta primer mix along with a sample-barcoded 5' primer. TCRdb reprocessed the public reads (quality trimming at Q25 with fastp, clone calling with MiXCR) and kept in-frame beta chains. A single entry per CDR3 protein holds the most common genes and DNA from its merged rows. The sample profile shows approximately 700,000 distinct CDR3 sequences; less than 40% of them were found once. The leading ten clones occupy just over 15% of the sample. The sequenced sample consisted of blood. The receptors come from a woman older than 75 in good health. Donor details come from another sample of the same person, matched by shared clones.

Points on this clonotype: The missing conserved phenylalanine or tryptophan at the end of this CDR3 makes a read error likely. The genes are TRBV7-9 and TRBJ1-1; D might be TRBD1 (6 bases). CDR1 is SEHNR and CDR2 is FQNEAQ in the germline V gene (reference sequence). With 4 bases removed from V and 0 bases from J, the gap between germline ends came to 9 bases. This CDR3 spans 14 amino acids. CDR3: CASSSGQLNTEAFC. The CDR3 bases are TGTGCCAGCAGCTCCGGACAGCTGAACACTGAAGCTTTCTGT.

To note about this clonotype: With a much larger clone just one base away, this may be a read error. The rearrangement uses TRBV15 and TRBJ1-2; D call uncertain. CDR1 and CDR2 (germline): LNHNV, YYDKDF (reference sequence). Trimming shortened V by 1 base and J by 1 base, and 19 bases separated the two germline ends. This CDR3 comprises 18 residues. CDR3 in amino acids: CATSRAFRTTRDNYGYTF. The CDR3, as DNA: TGTGCCACCAGCAGAGCTTTCCGGACGACAAGGGATAACTATGGCTACACCTTC.

With respect to this clonotype: A much larger clone sits a single nucleotide away, making a read error possible. This rearrangement joins TRBV7-2 to TRBJ2-5, with D maybe TRBD2 (5 bases). This CDR3 has 13 amino acids. Germline V lookup: CDR1 SGHTA, CDR2 FQGNSA. V lost 8 bases, J lost 11 bases, and 21 bases lay in between. The CDR3 nucleotides are TGTGCCAGCTCTCCAGTGACTACCTACGTGCAGTACTTC. Encoded protein: CASSPVTTYVQYF.

This clonotype was picked up many times. J is TRBJ2-7 and V is TRBV24-1; D might be TRBD1 or TRBD2, each matching 5 bases. The germline V and J ends were trimmed by 4 bases and 5 bases, with 11 bases remaining between them. The CDR3 totals 13 residues. CDR1 and CDR2 (germline): KGHDR, SFDVKD. CDR3 nucleotide sequence: TGTGCCACCAGTGAGGGGGAAGTAGACGAGCAGTACTTC. Translation gives CATSEGEVDEQYF.

This clonotype has a count of ten or more. The V and J genes are TRBV6-6 and TRBJ2-5; the match to TRBD1 covers 8 bases. Germline CDR1 is MNHNY and CDR2 is SVGAGI (reference sequence). This CDR3 contains 14 residues. After removal of 6 bases from V and 4 bases from J, the junction contained 7 bases not matched to a gene. The CDR3 bases are TGTGCCAGCAGGGACCGGACAGGGACAGAGACCCAGTACTTC. It yields the protein CASRDRTGTETQYF.

Ten or more counts support this clonotype. This chain links TRBV15 with TRBJ2-7, with TRBD1 identical over 8 bases. With V trimmed by 1 base and J by 2 bases, 1 base remained unmatched. The CDR3 is 14 amino acids. Germline CDR1 is LNHNV and CDR2 is YYDKDF (reference sequence). The CDR3: CATSRGTGTYEQYF. The CDR3 coding sequence is TGTGCCACCAGCAGAGGGACAGGGACCTACGAGCAGTACTTC.

This sequence joins TRBV12-3 or TRBV12-4 and TRBJ1-5; possibly TRBD1 for D (5 bases). Trimming stripped 3 bases from V and 3 bases from J, with 15 bases between. The CDR3 contains 16 residues. The CDR3 DNA follows: TGTGCCAGCAGTTTTGGGAGGGGAGGTACCAATCAGCCCCAGCATTTT. It translates to CASSFGRGGTNQPQHF.

A remark on this clonotype: A much larger clonotype is one base distant, so this may be a read error. This chain links TRBV9 with TRBJ2-5, with 9 bases that match TRBD1. This CDR3 region has 15 residues. The germline V gene has CDR1 SGDLS and CDR2 YYNGEE. CDR3 in amino acids: CARSAGTGFGETQYF. In DNA, the CDR3 is TGTGCCCGCAGCGCCGGGACAGGGTTTGGAGAGACCCAGTACTTC.

The chain is built from TRBV10-3 and TRBJ1-2; 7 bases align to TRBD1. With V trimmed by 3 bases and J by 7 bases, 11 bases remained unmatched. Germline V gene lookup returns CDR1 ENHRY and CDR2 SYGVKD. CDR3 size: 15 residues. The CDR3 protein is CAISEFADRAGGYTF. The CDR3 region has the DNA TGTGCCATCAGTGAATTCGCCGACAGGGCGGGTGGCTACACCTTC.

The V gene is TRBV20-1, the J gene TRBJ2-5; 8 positions agree with TRBD2. V gave up 5 bases and J gave up 1 base; unmatched junction bases: 9. Germline values: CDR1 DFQATT, CDR2 SNEGSKA (reference sequence). The CDR3 is made up of 15 amino acids. The CDR3 DNA sequence: TGCAGTGCTGCGAGGGCTAGCGGGTCCCAAGAGACCCAGTACTTC. Protein: CSAARASGSQETQYF.

This clonotype was counted at least ten times. V gene TRBV7-2 combines with J gene TRBJ2-3, with D perhaps TRBD2 (7 bases). The V end lost 1 base, the J end lost 2 bases, and 16 bases lay between the germline ends. The CDR3 consists of 17 residues. Germline V gene sequence: CDR1 SGHTA, CDR2 FQGNSA. CDR3 in amino acids: CASSLVPAGTPTDTQYF. The CDR3 region has the DNA TGTGCCAGCAGCTTAGTTCCAGCGGGGACACCCACAGATACGCAGTATTTT.

In this sample, this clonotype turned up many times. CDR3 in DNA: TGTGCCAGCAGTTACAGAACAGGGACCCAGTACTTC. Its protein is CASSYRTGTQYF. V gene TRBV6-5 combines with J gene TRBJ2-5, with TRBD1 as a possible D gene (5 bases). The CDR3 covers 12 residues. Germline-derived CDR1 and CDR2 are MNHEY and SVGAGI. Trimming removed 2 bases from V and 7 bases from J, with 8 bases in between.

The CDR3 sequence: CASSLARTGFHEQYF. The CDR3 coding sequence is TGTGCCAGCAGCTTAGCTCGGACAGGGTTCCACGAGCAGTACTTC. V gene TRBV7-2 combines with J gene TRBJ2-5, with 8 bases lining up with TRBD1. The DNA end is a closer match to TRBJ2-7, so the J assignment may be wrong. The CDR3 runs 15 residues. Germline CDR1 and CDR2: SGHTA and FQGNSA.

V and J are TRBV20-1 and TRBJ2-1; no clear D. Trimming left V 5 bases short and J 2 bases short, with 13 bases between. Germline loops: CDR1 DFQATT, CDR2 SNEGSKA (reference sequence). The CDR3 runs 14 residues. CDR3 in DNA: TGCAGTGCTCTTTCGGGTAGTCCCTACAATGAGCAGTTCTTC. It encodes CSALSGSPYNEQFF.

The chain carries TRBV7-9 and TRBJ2-7; D is uncertain. Germline V gene lookup returns CDR1 SEHNR and CDR2 FQNEAQ (reference sequence). This CDR3 has 12 residues. The ends were cut back, 3 bases at V and 4 bases at J, with 7 bases in the middle. In DNA, the CDR3 is TGTGCCAGCAGCTTTGACGTATACGAGCAGTACTTC. It specifies CASSFDVYEQYF.

In this sample, this clonotype turned up many times. CDR3 nucleotide sequence: TGTGCCACCAGCAGAGCCCTGGGACGGTACGAGCAGTACTTC. As protein: CATSRALGRYEQYF. The rearrangement links TRBV15 to TRBJ2-7; D assignment may be TRBD1 or TRBD2 (5 bases each). The germline CDR1 and CDR2 sequences are LNHNV and YYDKDF (reference sequence). CDR3 length: 14 residues. V was pared by 1 base and J by 4 bases, with 11 bases between.

CDR3 in DNA: TGTGCCAGCAGCCCTCACTCGGGAAAGAATGGCTACACCTTC. Amino acids: CASSPHSGKNGYTF. The rearrangement joins TRBV28 to TRBJ1-2; no firm D call. CDR3 length: 14 amino acids. Germline V lookup: CDR1 MDHEN, CDR2 SYDVKM. Trimming stripped 6 bases from V and 6 bases from J, with 17 bases between.

CDR3 sequence (DNA): TGCGCCAGCAGCTTGGGACTACTAGCGGGGGAACCCTCCCGTAGCACCGGGGAGCTGTTTTTT. Protein sequence: CASSLGLLAGEPSRSTGELFF. The chain combines TRBV5-1 with TRBJ2-2; 11 nucleotides line up with TRBD2. Germline V gives CDR1 SGHRS, CDR2 YFSETQ. The CDR3 spans 21 residues. V dropped 0 bases and J dropped 4; count of bases not matched to a gene: 17.

This clonotype occurred many times. V is TRBV10-3 and J is TRBJ1-5, with 7 bases fitting TRBD1. Trimming at V came to 5 bases and at J to 1 base, leaving 11 bases not matched to a gene. This CDR3 is 17 amino acids long. Germline CDR1 and CDR2: ENHRY and SYGVKD. The CDR3 nucleotides are TGTGCCATCAGTCCTAACCCGACAGGGCTCAGCAATCAGCCCCAGCATTTT. Residues: CAISPNPTGLSNQPQHF.

The V gene is TRBV7-3, the J gene TRBJ1-5; D is unclear. The germline V and J ends were trimmed by 4 bases and 9 bases, with 16 bases remaining between them. There are 14 residues in the CDR3. From germline, CDR1 is SGHTA and CDR2 FQGTGA. Here the CDR3 reads CASSSPEEGLPQHF. The CDR3 DNA follows: TGTGCCAGCAGCTCCCCAGAGGAGGGCTTGCCCCAGCATTTT.

The chain employs TRBV20-1 and TRBJ2-7; TRBD2 aligns across 7 bases. V was pared by 5 bases and J by 0 bases, with 10 bases of the junction left unmatched. Per the germline V gene, CDR1 is DFQATT and CDR2 is SNEGSKA (reference sequence). This CDR3 comprises 15 residues. CDR3 sequence reads: CSAPDVGGSSYEQYF. The CDR3 nucleotides read TGCAGTGCTCCAGACGTCGGCGGGAGCTCCTACGAGCAGTACTTC.

With regard to this clonotype: Since a much larger clone is just one base distant, this may be a read error. This chain connects TRBV6-1 to TRBJ2-7, with unresolved D. CDR3 length equals 16 residues. The germline CDR1 and CDR2 sequences are MNHNS and SASEGT. Trimming removed 4 bases from V and 0 bases from J, with 16 bases in between. This CDR3 reads CASSGSVSLSSYEQYF. For the CDR3, the DNA is TGTGCCAGCAGTGGATCTGTCTCACTCAGCTCCTACGAGCAGTACTTC.

This clonotype came up many times. V gene TRBV7-3 combines with J gene TRBJ2-6, with a possible D match to TRBD1 (6 bases). Trimming shortened V by 5 bases and J by 1 base, and 18 bases separated the two germline ends. Germline-derived CDR1 and CDR2 are SGHTA and FQGTGA. This CDR3 contains 18 residues. The CDR3 spells CASSPEAGDLSGANVLTF. DNA of the CDR3: TGTGCCAGCAGCCCAGAGGCAGGGGATTTGTCTGGGGCCAACGTCCTGACTTTC. The full variable domain, completed using reference TRBV7-3 and TRBJ2-6, is GAGVSQTPSNKVTEKGKYVELRCDPISGHTALYWYRQSLGQGPEFLIYFQGTGAADDSGLPNDRFFAVRPEGSVSTLKIQRTERGDSAVYLCASSPEAGDLSGANVLTFGAGSRLTVL.

This chain joins TRBV2 and TRBJ1-2; D is perhaps TRBD1 (6 bases). Looked up from germline, CDR1 is SNHLY and CDR2 is FYNNEI. This CDR3 region has 13 residues. V gave up 5 bases and J gave up 4 bases, with 11 bases separating them. The CDR3 spells CASSSGGAYGYTF. The CDR3 DNA reads TGTGCCAGCAGTTCCGGGGGGGCCTATGGCTACACCTTC.

This chain links TRBV6-5 with TRBJ2-3; D may be TRBD1 or TRBD2 (5 bases each). Germline CDR1 MNHEY, CDR2 SVGAGI. CDR3 length equals 13 residues. V shed 5 bases and J shed 4 bases, with 10 bases lying between them. The CDR3 loop is CASSNGAADTQYF. DNA of the CDR3: TGTGCCAGCAGTAACGGGGCAGCAGATACGCAGTATTTT.